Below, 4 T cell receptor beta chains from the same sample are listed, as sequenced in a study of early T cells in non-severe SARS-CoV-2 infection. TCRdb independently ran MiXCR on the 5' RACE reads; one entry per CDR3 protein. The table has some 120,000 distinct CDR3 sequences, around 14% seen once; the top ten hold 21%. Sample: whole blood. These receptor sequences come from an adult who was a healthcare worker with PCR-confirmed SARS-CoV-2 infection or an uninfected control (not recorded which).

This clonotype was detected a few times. CDR3 sequence reads: CASSATLNQETQYF. The CDR3 DNA reads as TGTGCCAGCAGCGCGACACTCAACCAAGAGACCCAGTACTTC. The chain uses TRBV9 and TRBJ2-5; D is unresolved. The CDR3 has 14 amino acids. Germline V gives CDR1 SGDLS, CDR2 YYNGEE. Trimming stripped 3 bases from V and 0 bases from J, with 9 bases between.

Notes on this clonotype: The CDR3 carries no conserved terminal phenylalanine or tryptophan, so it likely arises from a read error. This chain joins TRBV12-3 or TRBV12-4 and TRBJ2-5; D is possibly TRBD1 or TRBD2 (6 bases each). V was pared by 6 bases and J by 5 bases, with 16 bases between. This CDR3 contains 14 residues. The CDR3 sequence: CASRISGGWETQYY. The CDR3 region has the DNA TGTGCCAGCAGGATCTCCGGGGGCTGGGAGACCCAGTACTAC.

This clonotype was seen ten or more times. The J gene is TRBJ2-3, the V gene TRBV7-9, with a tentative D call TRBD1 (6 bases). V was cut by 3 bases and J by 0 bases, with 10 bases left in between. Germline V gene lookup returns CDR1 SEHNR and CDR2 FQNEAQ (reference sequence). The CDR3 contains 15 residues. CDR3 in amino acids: CASSFQGRSTDTQYF. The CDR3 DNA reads TGTGCCAGCAGCTTTCAGGGGAGAAGCACAGATACGCAGTATTTT.

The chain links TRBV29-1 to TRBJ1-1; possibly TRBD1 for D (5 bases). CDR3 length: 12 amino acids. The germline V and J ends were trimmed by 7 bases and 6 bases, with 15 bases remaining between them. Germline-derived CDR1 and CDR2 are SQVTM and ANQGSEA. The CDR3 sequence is CSAQGGRAEAFF. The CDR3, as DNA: TGCAGCGCTCAGGGTGGGAGGGCTGAAGCTTTCTTT.